A single sample gave rise to the 27 T cell receptor beta chains below, sequenced in a study of blood T cells in healthy people across ages. The second PCR ran roughly 7 to 12 cycles with a sample-barcoded 5' primer and J-beta primers. TCRdb passed the 5' RACE reads through MiXCR, listing each CDR3 protein once. Here the sample spans roughly 650,000 distinct CDR3 sequences, about a third being singletons. Specimen: blood. The origin of the receptors is a woman aged 80 or over in good health.

This clonotype came up a few times. The chain links TRBV6-2 or TRBV6-3 to TRBJ1-1; 9 nucleotides agree with TRBD1. V lost 0 bases and J lost 5; bases outside the gene matches: 4. This CDR3 has 15 amino acids. Germline lookup yields CDR1 MNHEY and CDR2 SVGEGT. CDR3 residues: CASSYSGQGKTEAFF. The CDR3, as DNA: TGTGCCAGCAGTTACTCGGGACAGGGAAAAACTGAAGCTTTCTTT.

Ten or more counts support this clonotype. This chain joins TRBV20-1 and TRBJ2-1; D remains unclear. This CDR3 is built from 14 residues. Trimming removed 5 bases from V and 4 bases from J, with 15 bases in between. The germline V gene has CDR1 DFQATT and CDR2 SNEGSKA (reference sequence). CDR3 nucleotides: TGCAGTGCTCCCCTCGGGCAGCTATACAATGAGCAGTTCTTC. Protein sequence: CSAPLGQLYNEQFF.

This clonotype was counted at least ten times. The rearrangement uses TRBV11-2 and TRBJ2-1; D remains ambiguous. This CDR3 has 13 amino acids. Germline V gene lookup returns CDR1 SGHAT and CDR2 FQNNGV. The ends were cut back, 2 bases at V and 7 bases at J, with 9 bases in the middle. The DNA for the CDR3 is TGTGCCAGCAGCTTAATAGGCCAAAATGAGCAGTTCTTC. Its protein product is CASSLIGQNEQFF. Supplemented by reference TRBV11-2 and TRBJ2-1, the full variable domain reads EAGVAQSPRYKIIEKRQSVAFWCNPISGHATLYWYQQILGQGPKLLIQFQNNGVVDDSQLPKDRFSAERLKGVDSTLKIQPAKLEDSAVYLCASSLIGQNEQFFGPGTRLTVL.

This clonotype came up many times. V gene TRBV7-2 combines with J gene TRBJ2-3; 9 nucleotides match TRBD2. Germline V lookup: CDR1 SGHTA, CDR2 FQGNSA. The CDR3 contains 15 residues. The ends lost 4 bases at V and 6 bases at J; junction bases unmatched: 8. The chain's CDR3 is CASSSLAGYRDTQYF. DNA of the CDR3: TGTGCCAGCAGCTCCCTAGCGGGGTACAGGGATACGCAGTATTTT. The whole variable domain, filled in from reference TRBV7-2 and TRBJ2-3, reads GAGVSQSPSNKVTEKGKDVELRCDPISGHTALYWYRQSLGQGLEFLIYFQGNSAPDKSGLPSDRFSAERTGGSVSTLTIQRTQQEDSAVYLCASSSLAGYRDTQYFGPGTRLTVL.

The sample holds many counts of this clonotype. The V and J genes are TRBV11-2 and TRBJ2-3; D remains unclear. There are 15 residues in the CDR3. Trimming pared 0 bases from V and 0 bases from J, leaving 7 bases between. Germline lookup yields CDR1 SGHAT and CDR2 FQNNGV. CDR3 amino acids: CASSLDQLSTDTQYF. CDR3 bases: TGTGCCAGCAGCTTAGATCAGCTTAGCACAGATACGCAGTATTTT.

This clonotype was detected only a few times. The genes are TRBV27 and TRBJ1-4; TRBD1 might be the D (5 bases). The CDR3 has 16 residues. The V and J ends lost 5 bases and 8 bases respectively, with 21 bases between them. Germline lookup yields CDR1 MNHEY and CDR2 SMNVEV (reference sequence). The CDR3 DNA is TGTGCCAGCAGTACTATGGGACTTAACCCAGGGGAAAAACTGTTTTTT. Encoded protein: CASSTMGLNPGEKLFF.

This clonotype was seen repeatedly, ten times or more. The CDR3 DNA reads TGTGCCAGCAGCCCGAGCGGGGGGCACGATACGCAGTATTTT. It yields the protein CASSPSGGHDTQYF. The J gene is TRBJ2-3, the V gene TRBV7-2, with 9 bases aligning to TRBD2. The CDR3 has 14 residues. V was pared by 5 bases and J by 6 bases, with 6 bases of the junction left unmatched. Germline V gene lookup returns CDR1 SGHTA and CDR2 FQGNSA.

In its sample, this clonotype was seen many times. V is TRBV7-2 and J is TRBJ2-5, with TRBD2 identical over 7 bases. CDR1 and CDR2 from the germline V gene are SGHTA and FQGNSA. J was trimmed by 5 bases and V by 6 bases; bases with no gene match: 9. This CDR3 has 14 residues. CDR3 bases: TGTGCCAGCAGTCTTACTAGCGCACGGGAGACCCAGTACTTC. It is translated as CASSLTSARETQYF. The whole variable domain, remainder taken from reference TRBV7-2 and TRBJ2-5, is GAGVSQSPSNKVTEKGKDVELRCDPISGHTALYWYRQSLGQGLEFLIYFQGNSAPDKSGLPSDRFSAERTGGSVSTLTIQRTQQEDSAVYLCASSLTSARETQYFGPGTRLLVL.

V usage is TRBV6-1 and J usage is TRBJ1-1, with D perhaps TRBD1 (5 bases). CDR3 length equals 16 residues. Germline V gives CDR1 MNHNS, CDR2 SASEGT. V was pared by 5 bases and J by 1 base, with 17 bases between. CDR3 region: CASSTRDGGSNTEAFF. DNA for the CDR3: TGTGCCAGCAGTACCCGGGACGGCGGATCGAACACTGAAGCTTTCTTT.

CDR3 DNA sequence: TGCAGTGCTAGAGATTCCTCGCGGGGTCAGCCCCAGCATTTT. As protein: CSARDSSRGQPQHF. The chain is built from TRBV20-1 and TRBJ1-5; D is unclear. V dropped 0 bases and J dropped 6 bases, with 12 bases sitting between them. The CDR3 runs to 14 residues. Germline assignment: CDR1 DFQATT and CDR2 SNEGSKA (reference sequence).

In regard to this clonotype: A much larger clonotype is one base distant, so this may be a read error. The chain combines TRBV5-5 with TRBJ2-1; TRBD1 might be the D (6 bases). The CDR3 sequence is 14 residues long. Per the germline V gene, CDR1 is SGHKS and CDR2 is YYEKEE (reference sequence). The CDR3 loop is CASSRDIFYNKQFF. The CDR3 DNA reads as TGTGCCAGCAGTCGGGACATATTTTACAATAAGCAGTTCTTC.

In its sample, this clonotype was seen many times. V and J are TRBV20-1 and TRBJ2-5; D unresolved. This CDR3 contains 14 residues. Germline V gene lookup returns CDR1 DFQATT and CDR2 SNEGSKA (reference sequence). Trimming took off 0 bases at V and 5 bases at J, with 13 bases between the two ends. CDR3 in DNA: TGCAGTGCTAGAGATCCGGTTCGTCAGGAGACCCAGTACTTC. It encodes CSARDPVRQETQYF.

V and J are TRBV7-9 and TRBJ2-5, with 9 bases that match TRBD1. Germline CDR1 reads SEHNR; CDR2 reads FQNEAQ (reference sequence). V lost 6 bases to trimming and J lost 4 bases; unmatched junction nucleotides: 15. CDR3 length: 17 amino acids. Here the CDR3 DNA reads TGTGCCAGCAGATCACGCGGGACAGGGCGAGGAGGAGAGACCCAGTACTTC. Amino acids: CASRSRGTGRGGETQYF.

J is TRBJ1-2 and V is TRBV7-3; D gene uncertain. Germline lookup yields CDR1 SGHTA and CDR2 FQGTGA. The CDR3 consists of 15 residues. Trimming left V 5 bases short and J 2 bases short, with 15 bases between. The CDR3 protein is CASSRFSLMNYGYTF. CDR3 DNA: TGTGCCAGCAGCCGGTTTTCTCTGATGAACTATGGCTACACCTTC.

This clonotype was recorded a few times. The chain employs TRBV19 and TRBJ1-2, with a possible D match to TRBD1 (6 bases). The V and J ends lost 3 bases and 2 bases respectively, with 13 bases between them. The CDR3 totals 15 residues. CDR1 LNHDA and CDR2 SQIVND come from the germline V gene (reference sequence). CDR3 in amino acids: CASSIEQGRNYGYTF. CDR3 bases: TGTGCCAGTAGTATCGAGCAGGGGAGGAACTATGGCTACACCTTC.

The J gene is TRBJ2-7, the V gene TRBV20-1; 7 bases are shared with TRBD2. Germline CDR1 and CDR2: DFQATT and SNEGSKA (reference sequence). V dropped 2 bases and J dropped 3; count of bases not matched to a gene: 10. CDR3 size: 15 residues. CDR3 in amino acids: CSARSLAGTLYEQYF. CDR3 coding DNA: TGCAGTGCTAGATCGTTAGCGGGTACCCTCTACGAGCAGTACTTC.

This clonotype was counted many times. The chain uses TRBV6-2 or TRBV6-3 and TRBJ2-1; no firm D call. Trimming removed 3 bases from V and 0 bases from J, with 15 bases in between. The CDR3 has 17 amino acids. Germline loops: CDR1 MNHEY, CDR2 SVGEGT. The CDR3 DNA is TGTGCCAGCAGTTATGATTCTCTGGACCCCTCCTACAATGAGCAGTTCTTC. This gives the protein CASSYDSLDPSYNEQFF.

This clonotype has a count of ten or more. The chain has TRBV5-1 and TRBJ2-7, with D possibly TRBD1 on 5 matching bases. Trimming shortened V by 4 bases and J by 5 bases, and 13 bases separated the two germline ends. The CDR3 contains 13 residues. CDR1 is SGHRS and CDR2 is YFSETQ in the germline V gene. The CDR3 DNA reads as TGCGCCAGCAGCGTCAGGCAGGGCCACGAGCAGTACTTC. Translating it yields CASSVRQGHEQYF. The full variable domain, its missing parts supplied by reference TRBV5-1 and TRBJ2-7, is KAGVTQTPRYLIKTRGQQVTLSCSPISGHRSVSWYQQTPGQGLQFLFEYFSETQRNKGNFPGRFSGRQFSNSRSEMNVSTLELGDSALYLCASSVRQGHEQYFGPGTRLTVT.

In the case of this clonotype: This may be a read error: a much more frequent sequence differs by one nucleotide. The rearrangement links TRBV6-5 to TRBJ2-7, with D hard to call. V lost 6 bases and J lost 5, with 8 bases in between. The CDR3 contains 11 residues. Germline V gives CDR1 MNHEY, CDR2 SVGAGI. CDR3 region: CASRTSNEQYF. DNA of the CDR3: TGTGCCAGCAGGACCTCTAACGAGCAGTACTTC.

This clonotype was found a few times. This sequence may be a read error, since a much larger clone differs from it by one base. The V call is TRBV20-1, the J call TRBJ2-1, with 13 nucleotides matching TRBD2. The CDR3 consists of 14 residues. Per the germline V gene, CDR1 is DFQATT and CDR2 is SNEGSKA (reference sequence). The V and J ends lost 6 bases and 12 bases, in that order; junction bases with no gene match: 11. This CDR3 is CSATTSGGADGQFF. CDR3 DNA sequence: TGCAGTGCAACAACTAGCGGGGGGGCGGATGGGCAGTTCTTC.

The sample holds many counts of this clonotype. The chain is built from TRBV4-3 and TRBJ2-5, with TRBD2 identical over 9 bases. The germline CDR1 and CDR2 sequences are LGHNA and YSLEER. CDR3 size: 18 residues. J gave up 4 bases and V 4 bases, and 16 bases lay outside the gene matches. CDR3 DNA sequence: TGCGCCAGCAGCCCCTTGGCTAGCGGGGACAGAAGTGGAGAGACCCAGTACTTC. Translating it yields CASSPLASGDRSGETQYF.

This clonotype was recorded at least ten times. The chain uses TRBV3-1 and TRBJ1-2; 7 nucleotides line up with TRBD1. This CDR3 comprises 15 residues. CDR1 LGHDT and CDR2 YNNKEL come from the germline V gene (reference sequence). V lost 3 bases to trimming and J lost 4 bases; unmatched junction nucleotides: 8. CDR3 nucleotides: TGTGCCAGCAGCCAGGAGGGGGCGCGTGGCTATGGCTACACCTTC. It translates to CASSQEGARGYGYTF.

The rearrangement joins TRBV7-7 to TRBJ1-5; no definite D call. In germline, CDR1 is SSHAT, CDR2 FNYEAQ (reference sequence). This CDR3 region has 13 residues. V shed 5 bases and J shed 5 bases, with 10 bases lying between them. CDR3 loop: CASSLDLDQPQHF. The DNA for the CDR3 is TGTGCCAGCAGCCTGGACCTCGATCAGCCCCAGCATTTT.

Only a few counts were recorded for this clonotype. The chain has TRBV30 and TRBJ2-1, with a tentative D call TRBD2 (6 bases). Germline CDR1 is GTSNPN and CDR2 is SVGIG (reference sequence). The CDR3 totals 16 residues. The V end was cut by 3 bases, the J end by 1 base, with 16 bases between. Written as DNA, the CDR3 is TGTGCCTGGAGGGCTAGCGAGTACGTGTCCTACAATGAGCAGTTCTTC. Encoded protein: CAWRASEYVSYNEQFF.

The chain carries TRBV6-5 and TRBJ2-3; D might be TRBD1 or TRBD2, each matching 7 bases. V shed 5 bases and J shed 1 base, with 19 bases lying between them. CDR1 MNHEY and CDR2 SVGAGI come from the germline V gene. The CDR3 spans 17 residues. The CDR3 nucleotides are TGTGCCAGCAGTCCCGGACTAGTAGGGGGCCGCACAGATACGCAGTATTTT. Residues: CASSPGLVGGRTDTQYF.

This clonotype was counted many times. J is TRBJ2-5 and V is TRBV11-2; unclear D gene. V was shortened by 5 bases and J by 4 bases, with 11 bases between the two germline ends. Looked up from germline, CDR1 is SGHAT and CDR2 is FQNNGV. The CDR3 runs to 13 residues. The CDR3 region has the DNA TGTGCCAGCAGCCGCCCGGGCCTAGAGACCCAGTACTTC. Its translation: CASSRPGLETQYF.

The V and J genes are TRBV7-9 and TRBJ2-3; D gene ambiguous. The CDR3 spans 13 residues. Germline values: CDR1 SEHNR, CDR2 FQNEAQ (reference sequence). Trimming removed 0 bases from V and 12 bases from J, with 13 bases in between. The CDR3 protein is CASSLARQVYQYF. DNA of the CDR3: TGTGCCAGCAGCTTAGCGCGGCAGGTTTATCAGTATTTT. Complete variable domain (other parts from reference TRBV7-9 and TRBJ2-3): DTGVSQNPRHKITKRGQNVTFRCDPISEHNRLYWYRQTLGQGPEFLTYFQNEAQLEKSRLLSDRFSAERPKGSFSTLEIQRTEQGDSAMYLCASSLARQVYQYFGPGTRLTVL.